This T cell receptor (beta chain) was captured by sequencing in a study of T cells of healthy individuals (dated by TCRdb to the late 2010s). The protocol used for the library was 5' RACE. Sequencing took place on an Illumina MiSeq. Through fastp at Q25 and MiXCR, TCRdb rebuilt clones from the public reads, retaining in-frame beta chains. Each entry is one CDR3 protein sequence, shown with its most common DNA and genes. For this sample the table gives roughly 87,000 distinct CDR3 sequences, of which around 17% were detected only once. The top ten clonotypes cover approximately 6% of the sample. With respect to this clonotype: What this receptor recognizes is not known. No qualities accompany the bases; no much larger clone lies one base away.

Taken from cysteine to phenylalanine, the CDR3 has 13 residues. Only the CDR3 region is kept as DNA, spanning 39 bases read in frame from base 1. The germline V gene provides CDR1 SGHRS and CDR2 YFSETQ. A distance of 7 bases separates the germline ends of V and J, which lose 2 bases and 2 bases respectively. The sequence is built from TRBV5-1 and TRBJ1-2; no D gene is confidently identified. The sequence derives from a human donor in good health. The CDR3 protein: CASSLHGNYGYTF. The DNA sequence is TGCGCCAGCAGCTTACATGGGAACTATGGCTACACCTTC.